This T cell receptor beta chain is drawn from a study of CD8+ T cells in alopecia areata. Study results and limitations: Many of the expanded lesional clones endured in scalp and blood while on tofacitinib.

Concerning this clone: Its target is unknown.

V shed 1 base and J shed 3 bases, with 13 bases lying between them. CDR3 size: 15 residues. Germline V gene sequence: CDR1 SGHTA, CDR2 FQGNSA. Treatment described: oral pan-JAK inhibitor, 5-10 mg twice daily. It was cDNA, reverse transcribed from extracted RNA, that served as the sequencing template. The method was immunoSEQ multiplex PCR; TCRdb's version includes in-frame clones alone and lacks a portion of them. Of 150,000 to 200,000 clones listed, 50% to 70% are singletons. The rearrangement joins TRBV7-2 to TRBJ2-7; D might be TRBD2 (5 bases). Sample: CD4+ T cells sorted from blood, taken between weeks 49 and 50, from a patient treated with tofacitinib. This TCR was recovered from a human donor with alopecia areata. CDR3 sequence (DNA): TGTGCCAGCAGCTTAGAAGGGAGAAGTGTCTACGAGCAGTACTTC. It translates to CASSLEGRSVYEQYF.